The rows below give T cell receptor beta chains drawn from one sample of a study of beta chain features in type 1 diabetes. This table comes from immunoSEQ multiplex PCR, and its TCRdb copy is limited to in-frame clones, with some not included. The table records 300,000 to 400,000 clones, 8.5% to 10% of them present only once. Sequencing used central memory CD4+ T cells from blood. These receptor sequences come from a man under 40 with type 1 diabetes. CDR3s include the opening cysteine and the closing phenylalanine or tryptophan. D genes are given only for firm matches. The size of a clone is reported for some rows only, either as once, few or many, or as a class for expanded clones.

clone_size,v_call,j_call,d_call,cdr3_aa,cdr3_nt
few,TRBV14,TRBJ1-2,-,CASSQVGAYGYTF,TGTGCCAGCAGCCAAGTAGGGGCCTATGGCTACACCTTC
-,TRBV30,TRBJ2-1,-,CAWNPGSSSYNEQFF,TGTGCCTGGAACCCCGGCTCCAGCTCCTACAATGAGCAGTTCTTC
few,TRBV11-2,TRBJ1-2,-,CASSPKLGGSGYTF,TGTGCCAGCAGCCCCAAGTTAGGTGGGAGTGGCTACACCTTC
few,TRBV19,TRBJ2-3,-,CASSNPRVRADTQYF,TGTGCCAGTAGCAACCCCCGGGTTCGGGCAGATACGCAGTATTTT
-,TRBV28,TRBJ2-2,-,CASSPAGPSGELFF,TGTGCCAGCAGTCCCGCGGGACCGTCCGGGGAGCTGTTTTTT
-,TRBV11-3,TRBJ2-3,-,CASSFRYNSPRDTQYF,TGTGCCAGCAGCTTCAGGTATAACAGCCCCAGGGATACGCAGTATTTT
-,TRBV7-2,TRBJ2-6,-,CASSLKAGDSSGANVLTF,TGTGCCAGCAGCTTAAAGGCTGGCGACTCCTCTGGGGCCAACGTCCTGACTTTC
-,TRBV28,TRBJ1-5,-,CASSRGGRDNQPQHF,TGTGCCAGCAGCCGAGGAGGCAGGGACAATCAGCCCCAGCATTTT
few,TRBV18,TRBJ2-3,TRBD2,CASSPQLAGGRDTQYF,TGTGCCAGCTCACCCCAACTAGCGGGAGGAAGAGATACGCAGTATTTT
-,TRBV5-6,TRBJ1-2,-,CASSLMVADGSYTF,TGTGCCAGCAGCTTGATGGTTGCGGATGGTAGCTACACCTTC
few,TRBV10-2,TRBJ1-2,-,CASSEPGTYYGYTF,TGCGCCAGCAGTGAACCCGGGACATACTATGGCTACACCTTC
once,TRBV19,TRBJ2-5,TRBD1,CASSDGTGGETQYF,TGTGCCAGTAGTGACGGGACAGGAGGGGAGACCCAGTACTTC
many,TRBV4-3,TRBJ2-1,TRBD1,CASSQYGQGPYNEQFF,TGCGCCAGCAGCCAGTATGGACAGGGTCCCTACAATGAGCAGTTCTTC
few,TRBV19,TRBJ2-1,TRBD1,CASSGQGRGDEQFF,TGTGCCAGTTCGGGACAGGGAAGGGGGGATGAGCAGTTCTTC
few,TRBV2,TRBJ2-5,-,CASRNTGGGEETQYF,TGTGCCAGCAGAAACACAGGGGGAGGGGAAGAGACCCAGTACTTC
few,TRBV9,TRBJ2-3,-,CASSPSRGVGTQYF,TGTGCCAGCAGCCCTTCGAGGGGGGTAGGGACGCAGTATTTT
few,TRBV19,TRBJ2-2,-,CASSRRGTDTGELFF,TGTGCCAGTAGTAGACGGGGAACCGACACCGGGGAGCTGTTTTTT
few,TRBV5-6,TRBJ2-1,TRBD1,CASSPGQTLGYNEQFF,TGTGCCAGCAGCCCGGGACAGACATTGGGGTACAATGAGCAGTTCTTC
-,TRBV19,TRBJ2-1,-,CASSISEAHNEQFF,TGTGCCAGTAGTATCTCGGAAGCTCACAATGAGCAGTTCTTC
few,TRBV28,TRBJ1-3,TRBD1,CASSLSGTAGNTIYF,TGTGCCAGCAGTTTATCTGGGACAGCTGGAAACACCATATATTTT